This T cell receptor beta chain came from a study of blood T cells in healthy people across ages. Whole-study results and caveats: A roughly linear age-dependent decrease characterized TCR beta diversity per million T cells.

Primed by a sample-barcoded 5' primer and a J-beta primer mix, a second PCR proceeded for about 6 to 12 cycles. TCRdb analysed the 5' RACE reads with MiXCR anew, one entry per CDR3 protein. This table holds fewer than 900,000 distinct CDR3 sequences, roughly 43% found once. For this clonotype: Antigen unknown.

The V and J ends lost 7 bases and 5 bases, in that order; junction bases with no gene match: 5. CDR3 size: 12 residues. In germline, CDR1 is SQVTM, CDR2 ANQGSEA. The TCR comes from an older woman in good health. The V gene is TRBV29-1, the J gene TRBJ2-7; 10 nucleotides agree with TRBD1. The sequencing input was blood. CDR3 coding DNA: TGCAGCGCTGGACAGGGGGACGACGAGCAGTACTTC. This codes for CSAGQGDDEQYF.